This T cell receptor beta chain was captured by sequencing in a study of cytomegalovirus exposure and HLA in healthy donors. Study background: An early data release held 75 million to 100 million unique TCRs from HLA-typed donors.

PCR amplification relied on 60 Vbeta primers (plus 13 Jbeta primers). Clones were sequenced by immunoSEQ multiplex PCR, and TCRdb holds only the in-frame ones, with some missing. Recorded here are 150,000 or so clones; the top ten clones represent around 1.9%. The germline gives CDR1 MNHNS, CDR2 SASEGT. Between the trimmed V and J ends, which lost 6 bases and 7 bases, there was a span of 13 bases. This CDR3 contains 14 residues. This rearrangement joins TRBV6-1 to TRBJ1-6; perhaps TRBD1 as D (6 bases). Sequencing was carried out using PBMCs. The origin of this receptor is a man aged 30-40 years in good health and CMV-seronegative. CDR3 nucleotide sequence: TGTGCCAGCAGGGGGGACATGCTGAATTCACCCCTCCACTTT. Its translation is CASRGDMLNSPLHF.